The rows below give T cell receptor beta chains drawn from one sample of a study of cytomegalovirus exposure and HLA in healthy donors. Sequencing used immunoSEQ multiplex PCR; TCRdb keeps in-frame clones, though not all of them. The profile shows about 170,000 clones, 80% to 90% of them singletons. Sequenced sample: PBMCs. These receptors came from a woman aged 18 to 35 in good health and CMV-seronegative. Each CDR3 is given with its conserved first and last residue. Fields, in order: CDR3 DNA, CDR3 protein, D gene, clone size, V gene, J gene. The D gene is left open where the match is weak. The size field is filled for only some rows; it gives once, few, many or a size class.

TGTGCCAGCAAAGGCGTGGAAACAGATCAGGGTCGGCGCTACACCTTC	CASKGVETDQGRRYTF	.	few	TRBV28	TRBJ1-2
TGTGCCAGCAGCCAACCAGCGGGAGGTGGGACCGGGGAGCTGTTTTTT	CASSQPAGGGTGELFF	TRBD2	.	TRBV4-2	TRBJ2-2
TGCGCCAGCAGCTTGGGGGCGACCAATTTTGGGGAGACCCAGTACTTC	CASSLGATNFGETQYF	.	.	TRBV5-1	TRBJ2-5
TGCGCCAGCAGCCTGGAGGGACAGGAGAATCAGCCCCAGCATTTT	CASSLEGQENQPQHF	TRBD1	.	TRBV4-1	TRBJ1-5
TGTGCCAGCAGTTTAACGCGCGGGGAGGCTTTCTTT	CASSLTRGEAFF	.	.	TRBV27	TRBJ1-1
TGTGCCAGTAGTACGACAACGAACACTGAAGCTTTCTTT	CASSTTTNTEAFF	.	.	TRBV19	TRBJ1-1
TGTGCCAGCACCGGGACAGACTCCTACAATGAGCAGTTCTTC	CASTGTDSYNEQFF	.	.	TRBV21-1	TRBJ2-1
TGTGCCAGCAGTCAAGGACTGCTCTCCGGCTACACCTTC	CASSQGLLSGYTF	.	.	TRBV27	TRBJ1-2
TGTGCCAGCACGCTGCAGCGGAACGGCTACAATGAGCAGTTCTTC	CASTLQRNGYNEQFF	.	.	TRBV6-1	TRBJ2-1
TGCGCCAGCAGCCCTGAGGGACTTAACCCGGGACTTAGCTTTATGACTGAAGCTTTCTTT	CASSPEGLNPGLSFMTEAFF	.	.	TRBV5-1	TRBJ1-1
TGTGCCAGCAGTGAAGTAATACTCTCTGGGGCCAACGTCCTGACTTTC	CASSEVILSGANVLTF	.	.	TRBV6-1	TRBJ2-6
TGTGCCAGCAGTTTATCGGGACAGAATACGCAGTATTTT	CASSLSGQNTQYF	TRBD1	.	TRBV27	TRBJ2-3
TGTGCCACCAGCAGAGATGCCAGAACAGGGGCCAAAAACATTCAGTACTTC	CATSRDARTGAKNIQYF	.	.	TRBV15	TRBJ2-4
TGTGCCACCAGCAGGGGAGTAGGAAAACTGTTTTTT	CATSRGVGKLFF	.	few	TRBV15	TRBJ1-4
TGCAGTGGGGGACAGGGGGAGACCCAGTACTTC	CSGGQGETQYF	TRBD1	.	TRBV20-1	TRBJ2-5
TGTGCCAGCAGTAGAAACCGGGACTATGGCTACACCTTC	CASSRNRDYGYTF	.	.	TRBV2	TRBJ1-2
TGTGCCAGCAACGATGGACAGCGATACTACAATGAGCAGTTCTTC	CASNDGQRYYNEQFF	.	.	TRBV7-9	TRBJ2-1
TGTGCCAGCAGTGACATGAACACTGAAGCTTTCTTT	CASSDMNTEAFF	.	.	TRBV27	TRBJ1-1
TGTGCCAGCAGTTGGCGGGGGACTAGCGGGAGTACCTACGAGCAGTACTTC	CASSWRGTSGSTYEQYF	TRBD2	.	TRBV6-4	TRBJ2-7
TGTGCCAGCATAGACAGGCCCAACTATGGCTACACCTTC	CASIDRPNYGYTF	.	.	TRBV28	TRBJ1-2
TGTGCCAGCAGCCCCCCCTCCGGGACAGATCAATACGAGCAGTACTTC	CASSPPSGTDQYEQYF	TRBD1	.	TRBV27	TRBJ2-7
TGTGCCAGTAGTAATAACTTGAATCAGCCCCAGCATTTT	CASSNNLNQPQHF	.	.	TRBV19	TRBJ1-5
TGTGCCAGCAGCTCCCTGGGACAGTCCTACGAGCAGTACTTC	CASSSLGQSYEQYF	TRBD1	.	TRBV5-6	TRBJ2-7
TGTGCCAGCAGTTTATGGCAGGGGGAGAATCAGCCCCAGCATTTT	CASSLWQGENQPQHF	TRBD1	.	TRBV28	TRBJ1-5
TGCGCCAGCGGGTACAGGTTATCTGGGGCCAACGTCCTGACTTTC	CASGYRLSGANVLTF	.	.	TRBV5-1	TRBJ2-6